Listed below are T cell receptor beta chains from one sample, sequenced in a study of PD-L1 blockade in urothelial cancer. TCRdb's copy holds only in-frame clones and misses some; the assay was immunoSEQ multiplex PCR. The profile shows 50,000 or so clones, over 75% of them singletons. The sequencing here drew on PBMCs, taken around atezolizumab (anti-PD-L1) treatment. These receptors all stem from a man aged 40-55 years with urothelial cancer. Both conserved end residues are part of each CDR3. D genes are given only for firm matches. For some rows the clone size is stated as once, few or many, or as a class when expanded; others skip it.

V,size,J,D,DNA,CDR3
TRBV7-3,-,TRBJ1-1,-,TGTGCCAGCAGCTTAAGGGGGGACACTGAAGCTTTCTTT,CASSLRGDTEAFF
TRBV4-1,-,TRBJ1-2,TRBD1,TGCGCCAGCAGCCAAGTTATCGGACAGGGATCGGATGGCTACACCTTC,CASSQVIGQGSDGYTF
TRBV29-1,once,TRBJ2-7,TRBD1,TGCAGCGTTCAGGACAGGGAAAGGGGAGAGCAGTACTTC,CSVQDRERGEQYF
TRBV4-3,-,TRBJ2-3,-,TGCGCCAGCAGCCCGCGGGACAGAACTAATCCCCTCACAGATACGCAGTATTTT,CASSPRDRTNPLTDTQYF
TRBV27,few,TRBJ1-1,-,TGTGCCAGCAGCGCCTTCGCGGGGCTCGAAGCTTTCTTT,CASSAFAGLEAFF
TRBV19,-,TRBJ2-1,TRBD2,TGTGCCAGTAGAGATCAGGGCGGGGGACCTAACAATGAGCAGTTCTTC,CASRDQGGGPNNEQFF
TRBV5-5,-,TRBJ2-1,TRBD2,TGTGCCAGCAGCGCGCTAGCGGGAGTCGGCAATGAGCAGTTCTTC,CASSALAGVGNEQFF
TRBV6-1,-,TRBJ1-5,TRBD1,TGTGCCAGCAGAGGGACAGGGGGCGGGCGTCAGCCCCAGCATTTT,CASRGTGGGRQPQHF
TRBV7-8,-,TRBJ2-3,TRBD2,TGTGCCAGCAGCACTAGCGGGAGGTATACGCAGTATTTT,CASSTSGRYTQYF
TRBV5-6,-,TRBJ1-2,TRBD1,TGTGCCAGCAGCAAGGACAGGGCTTATGGCTACACCTTC,CASSKDRAYGYTF
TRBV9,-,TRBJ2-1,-,TGTGCCAGCAGCGTAGGGGCAGGGGACTACAATGAGCAGTTCTTC,CASSVGAGDYNEQFF
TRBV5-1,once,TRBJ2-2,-,TGCGCCAGCAGCTTGGGAGACTCGTCGAACACCGGGGAGCTGTTTTTT,CASSLGDSSNTGELFF
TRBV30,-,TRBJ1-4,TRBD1,TGTGCCTGGAGTGTTAAGGGGGACAGCCGTAAAAAACTGTTTTTT,CAWSVKGDSRKKLFF
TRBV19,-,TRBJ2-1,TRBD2,TGTGCCAGTAGTAAGAGCGGGAGGGCCAACGCTCACAATGAGCAGTTCTTC,CASSKSGRANAHNEQFF
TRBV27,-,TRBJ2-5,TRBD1,TGTGCCAGCAGTAGCCAGGGGGTCCAAGAGACCCAGTACTTC,CASSSQGVQETQYF
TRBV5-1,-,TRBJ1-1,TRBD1,TGCGCCAGCAGCTTGGACCTTGACAGGGCGAACACTGAAGCTTTCTTT,CASSLDLDRANTEAFF
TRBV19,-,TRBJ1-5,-,TGTGCCAGTAGTGGGGGACTAGAGGGCAATCAGCCCCAGCATTTT,CASSGGLEGNQPQHF
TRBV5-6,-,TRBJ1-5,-,TGTGCCAGCAGCTTGTCGGGCAATCAGCCCCAGCATTTT,CASSLSGNQPQHF
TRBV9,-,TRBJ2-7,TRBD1,TGTGCCAGCAGCGTACTCGACAGGGCGAGGGAGCAGTACTTC,CASSVLDRAREQYF
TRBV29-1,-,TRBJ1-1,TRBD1,TGCAGCGTACGGACAGGGGATAACACTGAAGCTTTCTTT,CSVRTGDNTEAFF
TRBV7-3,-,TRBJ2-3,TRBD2,TGTGCCAGCAGCTTATATGCGGGAGAAACAGATACGCAGTATTTT,CASSLYAGETDTQYF
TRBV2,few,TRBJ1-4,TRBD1,TGTGCCAGCGGGACAGGGGGAGGAGAAAAACTGTTTTTT,CASGTGGGEKLFF
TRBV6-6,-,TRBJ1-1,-,TGTGCCGCAGGGGTGGGTAACACTGAAGCTTTCTTT,CAAGVGNTEAFF
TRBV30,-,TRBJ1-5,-,TGTGCCTGGAGACCTCGGGGACTACAGGATCAGCCCCAGCATTTT,CAWRPRGLQDQPQHF
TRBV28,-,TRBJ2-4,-,TGTGCCAGCAGTCTCTGGGGGAGGAAAAACATTCAGTACTTC,CASSLWGRKNIQYF
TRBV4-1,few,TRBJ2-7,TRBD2,TGCGCCAGCAGCCAAGGGGGCCTAGCGGGATCCGGAGCCTACGAGCAGTACTTC,CASSQGGLAGSGAYEQYF
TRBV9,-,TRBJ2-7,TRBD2,TGTGCCAGCAGCCCCGCTGCTAGCGGCCCCCTCGAGCAGTACTTC,CASSPAASGPLEQYF
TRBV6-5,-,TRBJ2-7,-,TGTGCCAGCAGTTACTCGAGTCTGCGAGGAGGAGAGCAGTACTTC,CASSYSSLRGGEQYF
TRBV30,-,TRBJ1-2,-,TGTGCCTGGAGTGGTAGTTCCTTCAACTATGGCTACACCTTC,CAWSGSSFNYGYTF
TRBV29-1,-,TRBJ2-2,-,TGCAGCGTTGGAGGGAAGACCGGGGAGCTGTTTTTT,CSVGGKTGELFF
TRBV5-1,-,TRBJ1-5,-,TGCGCCAGCAGCTTGGGACAGAGCAGCAATCAGCCCCAGCATTTT,CASSLGQSSNQPQHF
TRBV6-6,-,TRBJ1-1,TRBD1,TGTGCCAGCAGTTACCGTCTCCAGGGGGGAGACACTGAAGCTTTCTTT,CASSYRLQGGDTEAFF
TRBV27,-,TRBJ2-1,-,TGTGCCAGCAAGGGGAGCGGGTACAATGAGCAGTTCTTC,CASKGSGYNEQFF
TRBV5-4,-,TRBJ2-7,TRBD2,TGTGCCAGCAGCTTTAACGGGACTAGCTTTTACGAGCAGTACTTC,CASSFNGTSFYEQYF
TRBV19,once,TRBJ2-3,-,TGTGCCAGTAGGCCTAGCGGCACAGATACGCAGTATTTT,CASRPSGTDTQYF
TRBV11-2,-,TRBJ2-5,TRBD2,TGTGCCAGCAGCTCCTCCGGGACTAGTAAAGAGACCCAGTACTTC,CASSSSGTSKETQYF